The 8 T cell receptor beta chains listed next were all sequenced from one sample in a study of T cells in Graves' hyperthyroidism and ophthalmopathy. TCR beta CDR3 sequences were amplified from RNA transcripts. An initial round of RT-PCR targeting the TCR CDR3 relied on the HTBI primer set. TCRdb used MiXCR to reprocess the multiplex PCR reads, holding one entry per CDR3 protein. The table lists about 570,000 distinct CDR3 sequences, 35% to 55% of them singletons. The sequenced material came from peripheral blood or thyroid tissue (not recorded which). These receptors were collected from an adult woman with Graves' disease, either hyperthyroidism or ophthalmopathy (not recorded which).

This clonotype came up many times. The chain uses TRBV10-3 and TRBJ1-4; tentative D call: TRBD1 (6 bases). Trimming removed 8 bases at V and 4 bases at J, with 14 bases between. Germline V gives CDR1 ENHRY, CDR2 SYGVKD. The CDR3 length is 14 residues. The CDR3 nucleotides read TGTGCCATCGGCCGGGGGCCGCTTAATGAAAAACTGTTTTTT. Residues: CAIGRGPLNEKLFF.

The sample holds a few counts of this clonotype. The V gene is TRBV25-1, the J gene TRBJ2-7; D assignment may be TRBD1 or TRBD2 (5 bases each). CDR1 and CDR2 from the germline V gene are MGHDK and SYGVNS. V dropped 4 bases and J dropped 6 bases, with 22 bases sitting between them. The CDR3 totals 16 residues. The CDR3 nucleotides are TGTGCCAGCAGTGGGGGCCGTGGGGAATACGGGGTCGAGCAGTACTTC. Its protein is CASSGGRGEYGVEQYF.

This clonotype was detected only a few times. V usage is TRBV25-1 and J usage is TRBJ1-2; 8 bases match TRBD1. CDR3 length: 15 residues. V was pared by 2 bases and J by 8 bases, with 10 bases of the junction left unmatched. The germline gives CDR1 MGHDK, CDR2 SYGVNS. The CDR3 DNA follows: TGTGCCAGCAGTGAAGTTGGACAGGGTAATGGGGGCTACACCTTC. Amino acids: CASSEVGQGNGGYTF.

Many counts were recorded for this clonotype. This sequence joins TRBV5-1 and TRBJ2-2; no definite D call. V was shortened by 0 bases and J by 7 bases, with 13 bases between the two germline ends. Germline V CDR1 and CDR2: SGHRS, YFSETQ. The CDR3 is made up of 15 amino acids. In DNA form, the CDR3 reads TGCGCCAGCAGCTTGGATGAGGCCCAAGGCGGGGAGCTGTTTTTT. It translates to CASSLDEAQGGELFF.

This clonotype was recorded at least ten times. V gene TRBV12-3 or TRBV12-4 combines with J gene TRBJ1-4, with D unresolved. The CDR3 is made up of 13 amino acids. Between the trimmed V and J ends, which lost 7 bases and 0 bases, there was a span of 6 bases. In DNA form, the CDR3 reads TGTGCCAGCACTACTGCAACTAATGAAAAACTGTTTTTT. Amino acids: CASTTATNEKLFF.

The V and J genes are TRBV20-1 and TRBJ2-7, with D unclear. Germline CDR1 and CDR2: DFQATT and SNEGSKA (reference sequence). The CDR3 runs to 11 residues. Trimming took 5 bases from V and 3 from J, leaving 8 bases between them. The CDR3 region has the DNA TGCAGTGCTTGGCAGAACTACGAGCAGTACTTC. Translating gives CSAWQNYEQYF.

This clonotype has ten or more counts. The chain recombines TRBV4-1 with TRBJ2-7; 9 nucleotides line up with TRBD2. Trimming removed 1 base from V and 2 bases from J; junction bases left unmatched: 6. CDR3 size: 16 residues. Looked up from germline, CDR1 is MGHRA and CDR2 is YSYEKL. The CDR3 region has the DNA TGCGCCAGCAGCCAAGGGGGACTAGCCGTAACCTACGAGCAGTACTTC. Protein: CASSQGGLAVTYEQYF.

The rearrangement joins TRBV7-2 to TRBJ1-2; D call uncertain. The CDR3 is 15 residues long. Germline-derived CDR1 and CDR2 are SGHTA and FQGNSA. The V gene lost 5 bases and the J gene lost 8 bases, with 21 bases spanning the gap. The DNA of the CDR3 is TGTGCCAGCAGCCCCGAGGGCGCAGGATCGTCGGGCTACACCTTC. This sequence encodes CASSPEGAGSSGYTF. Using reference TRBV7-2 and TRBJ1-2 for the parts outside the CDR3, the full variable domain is GAGVSQSPSNKVTEKGKDVELRCDPISGHTALYWYRQSLGQGLEFLIYFQGNSAPDKSGLPSDRFSAERTGGSVSTLTIQRTQQEDSAVYLCASSPEGAGSSGYTFGSGTRLTVV.